This passage covers 23 T cell receptor beta chains from one sample sequenced in a study of T-cell reconstitution after alpha-beta-depleted transplantation in children. Library preparation (for TCRbeta) was performed with unique molecular identifiers. TCRdb ran MiXCR on the PCR reads and lists one entry per CDR3 protein. The sample includes around 80,000 distinct CDR3 sequences, 15% to 20% of them seen just once. This specimen consisted of PBMCs, mostly from graft donor cells, obtained 360 days after TCRalphabeta/CD19-depleted stem cell transplant. The receptors shown here come from a male patient aged 2 to 10 who had a stem cell transplant for acute lymphoblastic leukemia, so the T cells may come from the graft donor.

The J gene is TRBJ2-1, the V gene TRBV6-1; 10 bases map to TRBD1. There are 16 residues in the CDR3. Germline assignment: CDR1 MNHNS and CDR2 SASEGT. V lost 6 bases and J lost 4; bases outside the gene matches: 9. The CDR3 here is CASRRPRTGGYNEQFF. CDR3 coding DNA: TGTGCCAGCAGACGACCCCGGACAGGGGGTTACAATGAGCAGTTCTTC.

CDR3 nucleotide sequence: TGTGCCAGCAGTTACTCGTCGACGACAGATACGCAGTATTTT. Protein product: CASSYSSTTDTQYF. This chain uses TRBV6-5 with TRBJ2-3; no firm D call. The germline V gene has CDR1 MNHEY and CDR2 SVGAGI. Trimming left V 0 bases short and J 3 bases short, with 7 bases between. The CDR3 extends over 14 amino acids.

This clonotype came up a few times. The chain joins TRBV29-1 to TRBJ1-1; D ambiguous. Germline CDR1 and CDR2: SQVTM and ANQGSEA. This CDR3 spans 11 amino acids. V lost 6 bases to trimming and J lost 7 bases, with 12 bases between them. The CDR3 DNA sequence: TGCAGCGTGGCAGGACCAGGTGAAGCTTTCTTT. It yields the protein CSVAGPGEAFF. The full variable domain, in which reference TRBV29-1 and TRBJ1-1 provide the parts outside the CDR3, is SAVISQKPSRDICQRGTSLTIQCQVDSQVTMMFWYRQQPGQSLTLIATANQGSEATYESGFVIDKFPISRPNLTFSTLTVSNMSPEDSSIYLCSVAGPGEAFFGQGTRLTVV.

This chain connects TRBV12-5 to TRBJ2-5; possibly TRBD1 for D (8 bases). This CDR3 spans 13 amino acids. The germline V gene has CDR1 LGHNT and CDR2 FRNRAP. V lost 7 bases to trimming and J lost 4 bases, with 13 bases between them. As DNA, the CDR3 is TGTGCTAGTGCCACAGGGGGGGCAGAGACCCAGTACTTC. It codes for CASATGGAETQYF.

This clonotype was observed many times. The genes are TRBV12-3 or TRBV12-4 and TRBJ1-2; 7 bases match TRBD1. The CDR3 loop spans 12 amino acids. The V gene end was trimmed by 6 bases and the J gene end by 8 bases; junction bases not matched to a gene: 6. The CDR3 is CASRRQGRGYTF. DNA for the CDR3: TGTGCCAGCAGACGACAGGGCAGGGGCTACACCTTC.

Only a few counts were recorded for this clonotype. The chain combines TRBV11-2 with TRBJ2-3, with 11 nucleotides matching TRBD2. The length of the CDR3 is 17 residues. J gave up 0 bases and V 6 bases, and 8 bases lay outside the gene matches. CDR1 and CDR2 from the germline V gene are SGHAT and FQNNGV. The DNA of the CDR3 is TGTGCCAGCAGAAGCGGGACTAGCGGCATAAGCACAGATACGCAGTATTTT. Its translation: CASRSGTSGISTDTQYF.

This clonotype was recorded at least ten times. V usage is TRBV4-1 and J usage is TRBJ1-1; possibly TRBD1 for D (6 bases). The CDR3 consists of 17 residues. The germline V gene encodes CDR1 MGHRA and CDR2 YSYEKL. The germline V and J ends were trimmed by 1 base and 0 bases, with 15 bases remaining between them. CDR3: CASSQARRGGMNTEAFF. CDR3 in DNA: TGCGCCAGCAGCCAAGCAAGAAGGGGGGGCATGAACACTGAAGCTTTCTTT.

This clonotype was picked up a small number of times. The junction shows a germline mismatch at one end, possibly a read error. The J gene is TRBJ1-1, the V gene TRBV7-2; a possible D gene is TRBD1 (5 bases). The CDR3 loop spans 14 amino acids. The germline V gene has CDR1 SGHTA and CDR2 FQGNSA. The CDR3 nucleotides are TGTGCCAGCAGATTAGGGGCAGGAAGCACTGAAGCTTTCTTT. Amino acids: CASRLGAGSTEAFF.

Only a few counts were recorded for this clonotype. The V call is TRBV7-9, the J call TRBJ1-1; D uncertain. V lost 0 bases, J lost 3 bases, and 11 bases lay in between. CDR1 and CDR2 (germline): SEHNR, FQNEAQ (reference sequence). The CDR3 has 15 amino acids. The CDR3 sequence: CASSLAFGSDTEAFF. CDR3 DNA: TGTGCCAGCAGCTTAGCGTTCGGGTCGGACACTGAAGCTTTCTTT. Drawing the rest from reference TRBV7-9 and TRBJ1-1, the complete variable domain is DTGVSQNPRHKITKRGQNVTFRCDPISEHNRLYWYRQTLGQGPEFLTYFQNEAQLEKSRLLSDRFSAERPKGSFSTLEIQRTEQGDSAMYLCASSLAFGSDTEAFFGQGTRLTVV.

J is TRBJ2-3 and V is TRBV20-1; D not resolved. The germline CDR1 and CDR2 sequences are DFQATT and SNEGSKA (reference sequence). This CDR3 has 14 residues. The germline V and J ends were trimmed by 0 bases and 6 bases, with 13 bases remaining between them. CDR3: CSAREGSFVDTQYF. The CDR3 region has the DNA TGCAGTGCTAGAGAGGGCAGTTTCGTCGATACGCAGTATTTT.

The chain is built from TRBV19 and TRBJ2-3; 7 nucleotides match TRBD2. This CDR3 is 14 amino acids long. Unmatched junction bases numbered 2, after V lost 5 bases and J lost 0 bases. The germline gives CDR1 LNHDA, CDR2 SQIVND (reference sequence). The CDR3 region is CASSSRGSTDTQYF. DNA of the CDR3: TGTGCCAGTAGTTCGCGGGGGAGCACAGATACGCAGTATTTT.

The table lists this clonotype with many counts. The chain is built from TRBV20-1 and TRBJ1-4, with TRBD1 matching over 11 bases. The CDR3 extends over 16 amino acids. The ends lost 6 bases at V and 4 bases at J; junction bases unmatched: 10. CDR1 is DFQATT, CDR2 SNEGSKA, per germline (reference sequence). The CDR3 sequence is CSAPGQGASFNEKLFF. The CDR3 bases are TGCAGTGCACCCGGACAGGGGGCGTCTTTTAATGAAAAACTGTTTTTT.

A few counts support this clonotype. The chain links TRBV10-3 to TRBJ2-4; D is perhaps TRBD1 (6 bases). Germline V gives CDR1 ENHRY, CDR2 SYGVKD. Trimming removed 4 bases from V and 2 bases from J, with 6 bases in between. The CDR3 is made up of 13 amino acids. The CDR3 loop is CAISGDTKNIQYF. DNA of the CDR3: TGTGCCATCAGTGGGGACACCAAAAACATTCAGTACTTC.

The chain employs TRBV28 and TRBJ2-7; weak D call: TRBD2 (6 bases). The CDR3 is made up of 14 amino acids. Trimming pared 6 bases from V and 1 base from J, leaving 13 bases between. Germline V gene sequence: CDR1 MDHEN, CDR2 SYDVKM. CDR3 sequence: CASRSFSGSYEQYF. CDR3 bases: TGTGCCAGCAGATCCTTTAGCGGATCCTACGAGCAGTACTTC.

The rearrangement uses TRBV29-1 and TRBJ2-1; D gene ambiguous. The CDR3 spans 15 residues. CDR1 and CDR2 (germline): SQVTM, ANQGSEA. Between the trimmed V and J ends, which lost 3 bases and 0 bases, there was a span of 12 bases. The CDR3 sequence: CSVDVPGLSYNEQFF. CDR3 nucleotide sequence: TGCAGCGTTGACGTACCGGGCCTCTCCTACAATGAGCAGTTCTTC.

In this sample, this clonotype turned up many times. The chain is built from TRBV7-9 and TRBJ2-7; D may match TRBD1 or TRBD2 (7 bases each). From germline, CDR1 is SEHNR and CDR2 FQNEAQ (reference sequence). The CDR3 is 15 residues long. Trimming removed 1 base from V and 3 bases from J, with 13 bases in between. This chain's CDR3 is CASSLETGEGYEQYF. CDR3 DNA sequence: TGTGCCAGCAGCTTAGAAACAGGGGAGGGCTACGAGCAGTACTTC.

The gene calls are TRBV6-1 and TRBJ2-7; TRBD1 matches at 11 bases. V was clipped by 6 bases and J by 3 bases; unmatched bases: 7. Germline-derived CDR1 and CDR2 are MNHNS and SASEGT. The CDR3 covers 15 residues. Here the CDR3 DNA reads TGTGCCAGCAGGCCTGGACAGGGGGCGCGCTACGAGCAGTACTTC. Amino acid sequence: CASRPGQGARYEQYF.

The chain joins TRBV7-9 to TRBJ2-2; 10 bases align to TRBD1. The CDR3 spans 15 residues. With 5 bases clipped from V and 6 bases from J, the junction kept 6 bases outside the gene matches. Germline lookup yields CDR1 SEHNR and CDR2 FQNEAQ (reference sequence). CDR3 sequence: CASSNRDRGPGELFF. The CDR3 coding sequence is TGTGCCAGCAGCAACCGGGACAGGGGACCCGGGGAGCTGTTTTTT.

The rearrangement links TRBV5-1 to TRBJ2-5, with unresolved D. The CDR3 covers 15 residues. Germline V gives CDR1 SGHRS, CDR2 YFSETQ. With 0 bases removed from V and 1 base from J, the gap between germline ends came to 10 bases. The CDR3: CASSLDGTSQETQYF. CDR3 DNA: TGCGCCAGCAGCTTGGACGGAACTTCCCAAGAGACCCAGTACTTC.

This clonotype was recorded a few times. V is TRBV11-2 and J is TRBJ2-2; D not resolved. Germline lookup yields CDR1 SGHAT and CDR2 FQNNGV. The CDR3 spans 11 residues. The CDR3 DNA reads TGTGCGGATAGTTCCACCGGGGAGCTGTTTTTT. Encoded protein: CADSSTGELFF.

This clonotype showed up many times. This sequence joins TRBV7-9 and TRBJ1-2; 10 bases match TRBD1. The trim removed 1 base at V and 6 bases at J, leaving 2 bases unmatched. Per the germline V gene, CDR1 is SEHNR and CDR2 is FQNEAQ (reference sequence). The CDR3 runs to 14 residues. CDR3 bases: TGTGCCAGCAGCTTAGTTGGGACAGGGGATGGCTACACCTTC. Translated: CASSLVGTGDGYTF.

This clonotype appeared a few times. The chain has TRBV5-4 and TRBJ2-6, with 10 bases fitting TRBD1. The ends lost 5 bases at V and 15 bases at J; junction bases unmatched: 14. Per the germline V gene, CDR1 is SGHNT and CDR2 is YYREEE (reference sequence). The CDR3 runs to 15 residues. The CDR3 loop reads CASSKPGQGTLRLTF. CDR3 sequence (DNA): TGTGCCAGCAGTAAGCCGGGACAGGGGACCCTTCGCCTGACTTTC.

This rearrangement joins TRBV10-3 to TRBJ2-7; 11 bases are a match to TRBD1. With 0 bases clipped from V and 7 bases from J, the junction kept 5 bases outside the gene matches. Germline values: CDR1 ENHRY, CDR2 SYGVKD. The length of the CDR3 is 15 residues. The chain's CDR3 is CAISESDRGREEQYF. The CDR3 DNA sequence: TGTGCCATCAGTGAGTCGGACAGGGGGCGAGAGGAGCAGTACTTC.